The T cell receptor beta chain described here comes from a study of blood T cells in healthy people across ages. Regarding the study as a whole: Per million T cells, TCR beta diversity dropped roughly linearly as age increased. Relative to aged donors, long-lived donors carried more naive CD4+ cells and displayed higher diversity.

It was with a sample-barcoded 5' primer and a J-beta primer mix that a second PCR of about 7 to 12 cycles was run. TCRdb recomputed calls from the 5' RACE reads with MiXCR, one row per CDR3 protein. The table has roughly 500,000 distinct CDR3 sequences, roughly a quarter seen once; the top ten hold around 18%. This CDR3 contains 13 residues. Germline lookup yields CDR1 SQVTM and CDR2 ANQGSEA. V dropped 6 bases and J dropped 4 bases, with 14 bases sitting between them. Isolated per sample were at least 6.5 million PBMCs. Comments on this clonotype: The antigen is not known.

The genes are TRBV29-1 and TRBJ2-3, with D perhaps matching TRBD2 (7 bases). Sequencing was carried out using blood. The source is a woman in her 70s in good health. The chain's CDR3 is CSVPDGGPDTQYF. DNA of the CDR3: TGCAGCGTCCCGGACGGGGGGCCAGATACGCAGTATTTT.